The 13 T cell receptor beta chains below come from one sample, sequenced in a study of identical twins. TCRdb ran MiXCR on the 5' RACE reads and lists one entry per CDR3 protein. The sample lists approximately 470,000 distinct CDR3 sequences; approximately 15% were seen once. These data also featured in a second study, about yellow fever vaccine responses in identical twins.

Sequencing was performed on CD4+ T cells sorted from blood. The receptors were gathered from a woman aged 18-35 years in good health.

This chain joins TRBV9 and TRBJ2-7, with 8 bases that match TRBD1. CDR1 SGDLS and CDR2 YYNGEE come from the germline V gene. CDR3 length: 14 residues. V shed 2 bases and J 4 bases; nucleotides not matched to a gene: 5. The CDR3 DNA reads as TGTGCCAGCAGCGTGGGACAGGAGTCTTACGAGCAGTACTTC. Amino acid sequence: CASSVGQESYEQYF. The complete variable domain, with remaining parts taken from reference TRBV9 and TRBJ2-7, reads DSGVTQTPKHLITATGQRVTLRCSPRSGDLSVYWYQQSLDQGLQFLIQYYNGEERAKGNILERFSAQQFPDLHSELNLSSLELGDSALYFCASSVGQESYEQYFGPGTRLTVT.

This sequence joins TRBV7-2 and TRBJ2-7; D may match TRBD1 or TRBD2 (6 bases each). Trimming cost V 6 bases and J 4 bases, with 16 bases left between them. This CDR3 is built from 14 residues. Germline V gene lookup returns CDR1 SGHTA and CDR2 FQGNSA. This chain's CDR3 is CASRLLGGPYEQYF. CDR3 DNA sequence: TGTGCCAGCAGACTCCTAGGGGGGCCGTACGAGCAGTACTTC.

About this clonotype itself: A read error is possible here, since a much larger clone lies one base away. CDR3 loop: CSPRGLAGVDTRYF. CDR3 sequence (DNA): TGCAGCCCCCGCGGGCTAGCGGGAGTGGATACGCGGTATTTT. The rearrangement links TRBV29-1 to TRBJ2-3; 10 bases are shared with TRBD2. The V gene's germline CDR1 is SQVTM and CDR2 ANQGSEA. The CDR3 has 14 residues.

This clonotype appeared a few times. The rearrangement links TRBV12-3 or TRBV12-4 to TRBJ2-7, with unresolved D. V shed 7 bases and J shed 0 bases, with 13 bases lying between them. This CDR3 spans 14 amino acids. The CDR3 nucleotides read TGTGCCAGCAACGGGCACACGAGCTCCTACGAGCAGTACTTC. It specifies CASNGHTSSYEQYF.

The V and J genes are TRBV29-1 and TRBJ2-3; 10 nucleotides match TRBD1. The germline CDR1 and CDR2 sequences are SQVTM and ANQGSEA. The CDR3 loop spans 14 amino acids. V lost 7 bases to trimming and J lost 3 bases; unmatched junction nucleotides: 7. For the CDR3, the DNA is TGCAGCGGGAGGGACAGGGGTTGGACAGATACGCAGTATTTT. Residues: CSGRDRGWTDTQYF.

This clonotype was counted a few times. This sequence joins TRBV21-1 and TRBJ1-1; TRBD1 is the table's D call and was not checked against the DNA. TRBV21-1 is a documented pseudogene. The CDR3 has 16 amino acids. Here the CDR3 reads CASSKAVGTVNTEAFF. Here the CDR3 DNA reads TGTGCCAGCAGCAAAGCGGTTGGGACAGTAAACACTGAAGCTTTCTTT.

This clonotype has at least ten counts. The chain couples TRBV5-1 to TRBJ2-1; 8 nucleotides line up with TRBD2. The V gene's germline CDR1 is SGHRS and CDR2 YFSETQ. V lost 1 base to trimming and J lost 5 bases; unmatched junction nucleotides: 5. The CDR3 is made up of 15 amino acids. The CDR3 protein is CASSLIAGMNNEQFF. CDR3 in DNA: TGCGCCAGCAGCTTGATAGCGGGGATGAACAATGAGCAGTTCTTC.

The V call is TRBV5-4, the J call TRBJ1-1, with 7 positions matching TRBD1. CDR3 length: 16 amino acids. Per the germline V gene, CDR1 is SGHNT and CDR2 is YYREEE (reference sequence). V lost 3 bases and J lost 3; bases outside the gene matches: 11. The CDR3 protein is CASSSRKQGIDTEAFF. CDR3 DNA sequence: TGTGCCAGCAGCTCCCGTAAACAGGGGATAGACACTGAAGCTTTCTTT.

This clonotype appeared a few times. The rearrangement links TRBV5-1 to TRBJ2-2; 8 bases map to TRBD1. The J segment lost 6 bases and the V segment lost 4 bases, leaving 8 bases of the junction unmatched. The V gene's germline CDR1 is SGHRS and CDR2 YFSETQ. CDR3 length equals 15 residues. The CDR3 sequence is CASSPIPGQAGELFF. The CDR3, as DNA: TGCGCCAGCAGCCCGATCCCGGGACAGGCCGGGGAGCTGTTTTTT.

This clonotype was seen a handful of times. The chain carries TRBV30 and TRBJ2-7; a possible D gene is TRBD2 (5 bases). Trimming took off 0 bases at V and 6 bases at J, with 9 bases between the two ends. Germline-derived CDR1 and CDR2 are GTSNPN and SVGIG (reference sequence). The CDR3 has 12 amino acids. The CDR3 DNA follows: TGTGCCTGGAGTGTACTAGGATTCGAGCAGTACTTC. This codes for CAWSVLGFEQYF.

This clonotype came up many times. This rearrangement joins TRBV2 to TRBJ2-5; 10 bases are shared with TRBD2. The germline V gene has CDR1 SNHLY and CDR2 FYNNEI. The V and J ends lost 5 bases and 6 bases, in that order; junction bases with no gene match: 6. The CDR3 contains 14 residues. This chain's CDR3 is CASSQGLAVKTQYF. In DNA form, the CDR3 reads TGTGCCAGCAGTCAAGGACTAGCGGTAAAGACCCAGTACTTC. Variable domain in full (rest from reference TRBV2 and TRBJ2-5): EPEVTQTPSHQVTQMGQEVILRCVPISNHLYFYWYRQILGQKVEFLVSFYNNEISEKSEIFDDQFSVERPDGSNFTLKIRSTKLEDSAMYFCASSQGLAVKTQYFGPGTRLLVL.

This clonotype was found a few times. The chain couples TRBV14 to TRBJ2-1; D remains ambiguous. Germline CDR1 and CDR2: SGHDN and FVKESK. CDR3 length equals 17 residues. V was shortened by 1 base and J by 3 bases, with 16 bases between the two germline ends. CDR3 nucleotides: TGTGCCAGCAGCCAAGTCGTGGGGATGACCCGCTACAATGAGCAGTTCTTC. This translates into CASSQVVGMTRYNEQFF.

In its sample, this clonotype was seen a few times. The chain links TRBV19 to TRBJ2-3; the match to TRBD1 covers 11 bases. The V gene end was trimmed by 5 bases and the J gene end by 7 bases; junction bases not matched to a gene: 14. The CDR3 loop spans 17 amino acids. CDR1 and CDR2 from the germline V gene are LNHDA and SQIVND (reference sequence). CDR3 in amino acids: CASSLASGTGGRHTQYF. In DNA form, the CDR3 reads TGTGCCAGTAGTCTCGCTTCCGGGACAGGGGGACGACATACGCAGTATTTT.